At least ten counts were recorded for the clone carrying this T cell receptor (beta chain). Its antigen is currently unknown. These data originate in a study of early T cells in non-severe SARS-CoV-2 infection. About the research overall: The authors sequenced bulk RNA from unsorted whole blood, leaving chains unpaired.

Each single cDNA molecule received a unique molecular identifier. MiXCR, applied by TCRdb to the 5' RACE reads, yields one record per CDR3 protein. The sample has about 45,000 distinct CDR3 sequences, approximately 12% seen once. Overall study results and limits: Using VDJdb, the matching emphasized anti-spike CD8 responses while missing private and CD4 specificities.

The CDR3 is made up of 14 amino acids. The germline V and J ends were trimmed by 1 base and 0 bases, with 7 bases remaining between them. Per germline, CDR1 KGHSH and CDR2 LQKENI. J is TRBJ2-7 and V is TRBV18, with D perhaps given as TRBD1 or TRBD2 (6 bases each). The clonotype comes from an adult who was a healthcare worker with PCR-confirmed SARS-CoV-2 infection or an uninfected control (not recorded which). The material sequenced was whole blood. DNA of the CDR3: TGTGCCAGCTCACCACAGGGGGGCTCCTACGAGCAGTACTTC. Its translation: CASSPQGGSYEQYF.